The rows below give T cell receptor beta chains drawn from one sample of a study of TIL therapy for anti-PD-1-resistant metastatic lung cancer. Assay: immunoSEQ multiplex PCR; the TCRdb copy retains only in-frame clones and omits some. This sample yields tens of thousands of clones, of which roughly two thirds are seen a single time; roughly 7.2% belongs to the top ten. The sequences come from blood, collected at baseline. These TCRs come from a person between 25 and 80 years old with non-small cell lung cancer. Each CDR3 is given with its conserved first and last residue. The D gene is left open where the match is weak. Clone size appears in some rows only: once, few, many, or a class for an expanded clone.

TGTGCCAGCAGCGAGGGTCTCGGGGATGAGCAGTTCTTC CASSEGLGDEQFF TRBJ2-1 NA few TRBV6-4
TGTGCCAGCAGGAGGGGCGATCAGCCCCAGCATTTT CASRRGDQPQHF TRBJ1-5 NA NA TRBV6-5
TGTGCCAGCAGTGTCTCCTACGAGCAGTACTTC CASSVSYEQYF TRBJ2-7 NA NA TRBV6-1
TGCGCCAGCAGTGGCGGGAATAGCTTGGGTACGCAGTATTTT CASSGGNSLGTQYF TRBJ2-3 NA few TRBV10-1
TGTGCCAGCAGTGATCAGGGGAAAAATTCCTATGGCTACACCTTC CASSDQGKNSYGYTF TRBJ1-2 NA NA TRBV6-1
TGTGCCAGCAGCTTCGGACAGGGGAGCACAGATACGCAGTATTTT CASSFGQGSTDTQYF TRBJ2-3 TRBD1 once TRBV7-3
TGTGCCAGCAGGGATACAGGGGGCCGGACTGAAGCTTTCTTT CASRDTGGRTEAFF TRBJ1-1 TRBD1 NA TRBV6-1
TGTGCCAGCAGCCAGAGGACAGGGGGAAACACCATATATTTT CASSQRTGGNTIYF TRBJ1-3 TRBD1 NA TRBV11-3
TGTGCCAGCAGCTTGAGACGGAATGAAAAACTGTTTTTT CASSLRRNEKLFF TRBJ1-4 NA few TRBV6-5
TGTGCCAGCAGTGAGAAAGGGCTGGACACCATATATTTT CASSEKGLDTIYF TRBJ1-3 NA NA TRBV6-1
TGTGCCAGCAGCTTAGGGGAGGGGGCAAGCACTGAAGCTTTCTTT CASSLGEGASTEAFF TRBJ1-1 TRBD1 NA TRBV7-9
TGTGCCAGCAGCTTACAGGGAGTGTATGGAAACACCATATATTTT CASSLQGVYGNTIYF TRBJ1-3 NA NA TRBV5-5
TGCGCCAGCACTGTACAGGGGGCAGGAGATTCACCCCTCCACTTT CASTVQGAGDSPLHF TRBJ1-6 TRBD1 NA TRBV5-1
TGCAGCGTTGAGGGGGCAGGCACAGATACGCAGTATTTT CSVEGAGTDTQYF TRBJ2-3 NA NA TRBV29-1
TGTGCTAGCAGCTTAGGGGTGCGGGGGGGACAAGAGACCCAGTACTTC CASSLGVRGGQETQYF TRBJ2-5 TRBD2 NA TRBV7-7
TGTGCCATCAGTGATGGACAGGCCTATGGCTACACCTTC CAISDGQAYGYTF TRBJ1-2 TRBD1 NA TRBV10-3
TGTGCCAGCAGCTTAGGGCTTCAGGCAGATACGCAGTATTTT CASSLGLQADTQYF TRBJ2-3 NA NA TRBV7-2
TGCAGCTGCTTCCAGATGACTGAAGCTTTCTTT CSCFQMTEAFF TRBJ1-1 NA NA TRBV29-1
TGCGCCAGCAGATATGGAACCGGGGCCAACGTCCTGACTTTC CASRYGTGANVLTF TRBJ2-6 NA NA TRBV5-1
TGTGCCAGCAGTCCCCGAACCGGGACAGGGGGAAAAAATGAAAAACTGTTTTTT CASSPRTGTGGKNEKLFF TRBJ1-4 TRBD1 NA TRBV28
TGTGCCAGCAGTTTCCACTACGAGCAGTACTTC CASSFHYEQYF TRBJ2-7 NA NA TRBV28
TGCGCCAGCAGCGTACAGTTTGGGGGAACTTCTGGAAACACCATATATTTT CASSVQFGGTSGNTIYF TRBJ1-3 NA NA TRBV5-1
TGTGCCAGCAGTGAAATATACTTAGAAAAACTGTTTTTT CASSEIYLEKLFF TRBJ1-4 NA NA TRBV6-1
TGTGCCAGCAGCTTAGGGCAGAACCAAGAGACCCAGTACTTC CASSLGQNQETQYF TRBJ2-5 NA NA TRBV7-8
TGCGCCAGCAGCTCCACAGAGGGGCTGAACACTGAAGCTTTCTTT CASSSTEGLNTEAFF TRBJ1-1 NA NA TRBV5-1
TGTGCCAGCTCACCGGGGGCGAGCTCCTACAATGAGCAGTTCTTC CASSPGASSYNEQFF TRBJ2-1 NA NA TRBV18
TGTGCCAGCAGTTTACAAACCCCTCTCTCCGGGGCCAACGTCCTGACTTTC CASSLQTPLSGANVLTF TRBJ2-6 NA NA TRBV27
TGTGCCAGCAGCTTAAGCGCAGGGATCACCGGGGAGCTGTTTTTT CASSLSAGITGELFF TRBJ2-2 NA NA TRBV7-3
TGTGCTAGTGGGGATCACCGTAGCGGCGACTACAATGAGCAGTTCTTC CASGDHRSGDYNEQFF TRBJ2-1 NA NA TRBV12-5
TGTGCCAGCAGCTCCGGGGGTTCCCAAGAGACCCAGTACTTC CASSSGGSQETQYF TRBJ2-5 NA few TRBV5-4
TGCAGCGTTCTGGGGAGCCAGGGTGAAAAACTGTTTTTT CSVLGSQGEKLFF TRBJ1-4 NA NA TRBV29-1
TGCGCCAGCAGCCAGTCCCGGGACAGAACCTACGAGCAGTACTTC CASSQSRDRTYEQYF TRBJ2-7 TRBD1 few TRBV4-1
TGCGCCAGCAGCACCGGGACTCCCAATCAGCCCCAGCATTTT CASSTGTPNQPQHF TRBJ1-5 NA NA TRBV5-1
TGTGCCTGGACAGTCAACACTGAAGCTTTCTTT CAWTVNTEAFF TRBJ1-1 NA NA TRBV30